The 27 T cell receptor beta chains in this list originate from one sample, sequenced in a study of blood T cells in healthy people across ages (dated by TCRdb to 2015 to 2017). Library creation used 5' RACE. A second 7 to 11 cycle PCR used a sample-barcoded 5' primer and a J-beta primer mix. TCRdb trimmed public reads at Q25 via fastp, called clones via MiXCR and kept in-frame beta chains. Every distinct CDR3 protein forms one entry, paired with its most common genes and DNA. For this sample there are roughly 1.9 million distinct CDR3 sequences; approximately 40% appear just once. The ten largest make up 20% to 25% of the sample. The material sequenced was blood. Receptors were obtained from a human donor in good health.

The DNA for the CDR3 is TGTGCCAGCAAGGTCCGCGGCGGGAGGGTCGAGCAGTACTTC. This sequence encodes CASKVRGGRVEQYF. The chain is built from TRBV28 and TRBJ2-7; 9 nucleotides agree with TRBD2. Looked up from germline, CDR1 is MDHEN and CDR2 is SYDVKM. V trimming: 7 bases; J trimming: 6 bases; junction bases outside the gene matches: 10. This CDR3 is built from 14 residues.

This chain joins TRBV11-2 and TRBJ1-1; no clear D. CDR3 length: 13 residues. Trimming cost V 8 bases and J 4 bases, with 14 bases left between them. Germline loops: CDR1 SGHAT, CDR2 FQNNGV. The CDR3 protein is CASSLTGCTEAFF. The CDR3 nucleotides are TGTGCCAGCTCCCTTACCGGGTGCACTGAAGCTTTCTTT.

Worth noting for this clonotype: The junction shows a germline mismatch at one end, possibly a read error. This rearrangement joins TRBV6-2 or TRBV6-3 to TRBJ2-2; no definite D call. The CDR3 is 15 amino acids. Germline-derived CDR1 and CDR2 are MNHEY and SVGEGT. CDR3 sequence: CASSYLETKTGELFF. As DNA, the CDR3 is TGTGCCAGCAGTTACCTGGAGACGAAAACCGGGGAGCTGTTTTTT.

Only a few counts were recorded for this clonotype. The CDR3, as DNA: TGTGCCGGCAAGGACAGCTCCTACGACGAGCAGTACTTC. This gives the protein CAGKDSSYDEQYF. The rearrangement uses TRBV6-5 and TRBJ2-7; tentatively, D is TRBD1 (6 bases). In germline, CDR1 is MNHEY, CDR2 SVGAGI. The V end was cut by 11 bases, the J end by 5 bases, with 19 bases between. The CDR3 totals 13 residues.

This clonotype was seen a handful of times. The chain employs TRBV4-3 and TRBJ1-5; weak D call: TRBD1 (5 bases). Germline V gene data show CDR1 as LGHNA and CDR2 as YSLEER. V lost 5 bases to trimming and J lost 6 bases, with 17 bases between them. This CDR3 has 15 residues. The CDR3 spells CASSVSFGGGQPQHF. CDR3 DNA: TGCGCCAGCAGCGTATCCTTCGGGGGAGGTCAGCCCCAGCATTTT.

This chain joins TRBV6-2 or TRBV6-3 and TRBJ2-2; a possible D gene is TRBD1 (6 bases). Germline values: CDR1 MNHEY, CDR2 SVGEGT. The CDR3 covers 15 residues. Deletions cut 7 bases from V and 5 bases from J, with 17 bases between. The CDR3 DNA reads TGTGCCAGCAAGGTCGGCACAGGGAGTACCGGGGAGCTGTTTTTT. Encoded protein: CASKVGTGSTGELFF.

This clonotype was seen a single time. The gene calls are TRBV11-2 and TRBJ2-4, with D unclear. The DNA end favors TRBJ2-7, so the J call may be wrong. There are 12 residues in the CDR3. The germline CDR1 and CDR2 sequences are SGHAT and FQNNGV. CDR3 coding DNA: TGTGCCAGCAGCTATGACCTGTACGAGCAGTACTTC. Protein sequence: CASSYDLYEQYF.

The chain has TRBV10-3 and TRBJ1-2; 8 bases line up with TRBD1. The CDR3 is made up of 13 amino acids. The V and J ends lost 6 bases and 5 bases, in that order; junction bases with no gene match: 5. Germline values: CDR1 ENHRY, CDR2 SYGVKD. Here the CDR3 reads CAISGTGGYGYTF. As DNA, the CDR3 is TGTGCCATCAGCGGGACAGGAGGTTATGGCTACACCTTC.

This clonotype was counted a few times. The chain carries TRBV27 and TRBJ2-1, with a tentative D call TRBD2 (5 bases). Trimming took 5 bases from V and 1 from J, leaving 12 bases between them. This CDR3 region has 15 residues. Per germline, CDR1 MNHEY and CDR2 SMNVEV (reference sequence). CDR3: CASSRPDLSYNEQFF. The CDR3 DNA sequence: TGTGCCAGCAGTCGCCCGGACTTATCCTACAATGAGCAGTTCTTC.

DNA for the CDR3: TGCAGTGCCGTGGTACAAGAGACCCAGTACTTC. This translates into CSAVVQETQYF. The chain has TRBV20-1 and TRBJ2-5; no clear D gene. The CDR3 is 11 residues long. Germline V gene sequence: CDR1 DFQATT, CDR2 SNEGSKA (reference sequence). V was clipped by 6 bases and J by 2 bases, with 7 bases between them.

This clonotype was detected only a few times. The J gene is TRBJ2-5, the V gene TRBV20-1; possible D gene TRBD2, 6 bases. Germline-derived CDR1 and CDR2 are DFQATT and SNEGSKA (reference sequence). This CDR3 comprises 12 residues. The ends were cut back, 3 bases at V and 5 bases at J, with 10 bases in the middle. The DNA of the CDR3 is TGCAGTGCTAGTCGGGGGTCGGAGACCCAGTACTTC. Translating gives CSASRGSETQYF.

The chain is built from TRBV5-1 and TRBJ2-1; 11 nucleotides match TRBD2. J gave up 5 bases and V 3 bases, and 7 bases lay outside the gene matches. Per the germline V gene, CDR1 is SGHRS and CDR2 is YFSETQ. This CDR3 region has 16 residues. This chain's CDR3 is CASSYGLAGTHNEQFF. In nucleotides, the CDR3 is TGCGCCAGCAGCTACGGACTAGCGGGCACTCACAATGAGCAGTTCTTC.

This clonotype was seen just once. This rearrangement joins TRBV20-1 to TRBJ1-4; tentatively, D is TRBD1 (5 bases). This CDR3 comprises 13 residues. V was cut by 7 bases and J by 3 bases, with 12 bases left in between. Per germline, CDR1 DFQATT and CDR2 SNEGSKA (reference sequence). The chain's CDR3 is CSVPGRSNEKLFF. CDR3 nucleotides: TGCAGTGTTCCGGGACGGTCTAATGAAAAACTGTTTTTT.

There are a few counts of this clonotype. The genes are TRBV2 and TRBJ2-6, with TRBD1 matching over 9 bases. The germline V gene has CDR1 SNHLY and CDR2 FYNNEI. The CDR3 consists of 20 residues. Trimming removed 3 bases from V and 3 bases from J; junction bases left unmatched: 15. CDR3 sequence: CASSDRRGTGSFVGANVLTF. The CDR3 DNA follows: TGTGCCAGCAGTGATCGGCGCGGGACAGGGTCTTTTGTTGGGGCCAACGTCCTGACTTTC.

As for this clonotype: A clone one base away is much larger, so this may be a read error. The rearrangement links TRBV29-1 to TRBJ2-3, with D unclear. Germline CDR1 and CDR2: SQVTM and ANQGSEA. This CDR3 region has 11 residues. The CDR3 DNA reads TGCGGCGTTCATGTCGCAGATACGCAGTATTTT. Its translation is CGVHVADTQYF.

CDR3 coding DNA: TGCAGTGCTAGAGATCTAGGGCAGAGGGGGCTGGGGACCCAGTACTTC. This gives the protein CSARDLGQRGLGTQYF. This chain uses TRBV20-1 with TRBJ2-5; 7 bases match TRBD1. There are 16 residues in the CDR3. The germline CDR1 and CDR2 sequences are DFQATT and SNEGSKA (reference sequence). The J segment lost 7 bases and the V segment lost 0 bases, leaving 14 bases of the junction unmatched.

The rearrangement joins TRBV5-6 to TRBJ2-3; TRBD1 matches 7 bases. Per the germline V gene, CDR1 is SGHDT and CDR2 is YYEEEE. The CDR3 has 17 residues. Trimming at V came to 2 bases and at J to 5 bases, leaving 14 bases not matched to a gene. CDR3 DNA: TGTGCCAGCAGCTTACTGCAGGGGGATGGCGTTGGAGATACGCAGTATTTT. Amino acid sequence: CASSLLQGDGVGDTQYF.

The chain recombines TRBV20-1 with TRBJ2-7; D not resolved. This CDR3 is built from 13 residues. Deletions cut 1 base from V and 2 bases from J, with 9 bases between. The germline CDR1 and CDR2 sequences are DFQATT and SNEGSKA (reference sequence). This chain's CDR3 is CSARVGLTYEQYF. The CDR3 nucleotides are TGCAGTGCTAGAGTCGGCTTAACCTACGAGCAGTACTTC.

This clonotype came up a few times. The gene calls are TRBV20-1 and TRBJ2-1, with TRBD2 matching over 7 bases. V was pared by 1 base and J by 12 bases, with 18 bases of the junction left unmatched. The CDR3 length is 16 residues. CDR1 is DFQATT, CDR2 SNEGSKA, per germline (reference sequence). Here the CDR3 DNA reads TGCAGTGCTAGAGGTGCCGGGGGGTTTCTAGGGCAACGGCAGTTCTTC. Its protein product is CSARGAGGFLGQRQFF.

This clonotype came up once. The chain carries TRBV9 and TRBJ1-1; D possibly corresponds to TRBD1 (5 bases). Germline V gives CDR1 SGDLS, CDR2 YYNGEE. With 3 bases removed from V and 5 bases from J, the gap between germline ends came to 14 bases. The CDR3 is made up of 14 amino acids. The CDR3 reads CASSGGGLVTEAFF. The DNA for the CDR3 is TGTGCCAGCAGCGGGGGGGGGTTAGTGACTGAAGCTTTCTTT.

This chain links TRBV6-2 or TRBV6-3 with TRBJ1-1; no clear D gene. In germline, CDR1 is MNHEY, CDR2 SVGEGT. The CDR3 totals 13 residues. V dropped 5 bases and J dropped 3 bases, with 10 bases sitting between them. CDR3 DNA sequence: TGTGCCAGCAGTACCATGGCGGACACTGAAGCTTTCTTT. It is translated as CASSTMADTEAFF.

The J gene is TRBJ2-3, the V gene TRBV7-2; tentatively, D is TRBD2 (6 bases). Trimming shortened V by 3 bases and J by 0 bases, and 13 bases separated the two germline ends. The V gene's germline CDR1 is SGHTA and CDR2 FQGNSA. CDR3 length equals 16 residues. CDR3 DNA sequence: TGTGCCAGCAGCTTCATTTCGCTAGCGAGCACAGATACGCAGTATTTT. Translated: CASSFISLASTDTQYF.

This clonotype occurred a few times. V gene TRBV20-1 combines with J gene TRBJ2-7; D is uncertain. CDR3 size: 15 residues. Deletions cut 0 bases from V and 1 base from J, with 13 bases between. CDR1 is DFQATT and CDR2 is SNEGSKA in the germline V gene (reference sequence). CDR3 DNA: TGCAGTGCTAGAGATAGACGGGCTGGATCCTACGAGCAGTACTTC. As protein: CSARDRRAGSYEQYF.

The chain joins TRBV14 to TRBJ1-2; D not resolved. Germline V gene sequence: CDR1 SGHDN, CDR2 FVKESK. CDR3 length equals 15 residues. Trimming left V 0 bases short and J 2 bases short, with 10 bases between. The CDR3 loop reads CASSQDVGQNYGYTF. The CDR3 coding sequence is TGTGCCAGCAGCCAAGATGTGGGCCAGAACTATGGCTACACCTTC.

The chain uses TRBV3-1 and TRBJ1-6; unclear D gene. Trimming took off 4 bases at V and 17 bases at J, with 21 bases between the two ends. This CDR3 region has 14 residues. Germline V gene sequence: CDR1 LGHDT, CDR2 YNNKEL (reference sequence). CDR3 DNA sequence: TGTGCCAGCAGCCCTTCTCGGACGGTAGGAACTATCCACTTT. Translation gives CASSPSRTVGTIHF.

The V gene is TRBV4-3, the J gene TRBJ2-1; 9 bases map to TRBD2. Germline V gene sequence: CDR1 LGHNA, CDR2 YSLEER. After removal of 0 bases from V and 0 bases from J, the junction contained 9 bases not matched to a gene. This CDR3 is built from 19 residues. The CDR3 DNA reads as TGCGCCAGCAGCCAAGATTTAGCGGGGGACCCGAGCTCCTACAATGAGCAGTTCTTC. Its protein is CASSQDLAGDPSSYNEQFF.

With regard to this clonotype: An end of the junction differs from the germline gene, which may be a read error. The gene calls are TRBV12-3 or TRBV12-4 and TRBJ2-3, with D hard to call. There are 12 residues in the CDR3. CDR3 nucleotide sequence: TGTGCCAGCGAAAAGGGCACAGATGCGCAGTATTTT. Its translation is CASEKGTDAQYF.